This is a list of T cell receptor beta chains from one sample in a study of T cell repertoires in aging, cancer and after chemotherapy. TCRdb used MiXCR to reprocess the multiplex PCR reads, holding one entry per CDR3 protein. The repertoire holds around 1,300 distinct CDR3 sequences, 21% seen once, with over 20% in the top ten. Sequenced material: blood. All receptors derive from a human donor with a solid tumor. The CDR3 runs from the conserved cysteine through the conserved F or W. A D gene is named only where the DNA matches it firmly. Expanded clones get a size class; other rows say once, few or many, or leave the size out.

j_call clone_size v_call d_call cdr3_nt cdr3_aa
TRBJ1-5 NA TRBV5-6 TRBD1 TGTGCCAGCAGCTTTATCGGACAGGGGAGCAATCAGCCCCAGCATTTT CASSFIGQGSNQPQHF
TRBJ1-4 few TRBV23-1 NA TGCGCCACCCCCCTGGACCAAAAACTGTTTTTT CATPLDQKLFF
TRBJ1-1 medium-sized TRBV4-3 NA TGCGCCAGCAGCCAAGATCTGGGGGGCACTGAAGCTTTCTTT CASSQDLGGTEAFF
TRBJ2-7 NA TRBV29-1 TRBD2 TGCAGCGTCACGGGGCGGGGGGTTAGCGAGCAGTACTTC CSVTGRGVSEQYF
TRBJ2-6 NA TRBV7-3 NA TGTGCCAGCAGCTTTGCTGGGGCCAACGTCCTGACTTTC CASSFAGANVLTF
TRBJ2-1 medium-sized TRBV20-1 NA TGCAGTGCCCCGAGTGACTTCTCCTACAATGAGCAGTTCTTC CSAPSDFSYNEQFF
TRBJ2-4 NA TRBV7-9 NA TGTGCCAGCAGCTCCGGAGGGCCATGGGGCATTCAGTACTTC CASSSGGPWGIQYF
TRBJ2-1 medium-sized TRBV12-5 TRBD2 TGTGCTAGTGGTTTGATGGGTGGTGGGGCGGGAGAAGTTGAGCAGTTCTTC CASGLMGGGAGEVEQFF
TRBJ2-5 few TRBV11-3 TRBD2 TGTGCCAGCAGCCGGCTAGCGGGGGCTCAAGAGACCCAGTACTTC CASSRLAGAQETQYF
TRBJ2-1 medium-sized TRBV11-3 NA TGTGCCAGCAGCTTAGATGAGGCCGCCAATGAGCAGTTCTTC CASSLDEAANEQFF
TRBJ2-1 medium-sized TRBV5-4 TRBD2 TGTGCCAGCAGGGGGGGGAAGGGCCAGTTCTTC CASRGGKGQFF
TRBJ2-5 medium-sized TRBV19 NA TGTGCCAGTAGTATTAGGTCAAAAGAGACCCAGTACTTC CASSIRSKETQYF
TRBJ2-2 medium-sized TRBV14 NA TGTGCCAGCAGCCAATCTTACTACACCGGGGAGCTGTTTTTT CASSQSYYTGELFF
TRBJ2-7 NA TRBV4-3 NA TGCGCCAGCAGCCAAGACAGGGGGGGGGGTGAGCAGTACTTC CASSQDRGGGEQYF
TRBJ1-1 large TRBV13 NA TGTGCCAGCAGCTTAGCCCCAGGAAGAGGAGCTGAAGCTTTCTTT CASSLAPGRGAEAFF
TRBJ2-7 large TRBV6-5 NA TGTGCCAGCAGTTACTCGGGCAGGGGTAGCTCCTACGAGCAGTACTTC CASSYSGRGSSYEQYF
TRBJ1-2 few TRBV5-1 TRBD1 TGCGCCAGCAGCCCTCAGGGGGCTGAGGGCTACACCTTC CASSPQGAEGYTF
TRBJ2-7 medium-sized TRBV4-3 NA TGCGCCAGCAGCCAAGTTAATATGGGCTTTAGGGCTGAGCAGTACTTC CASSQVNMGFRAEQYF
TRBJ2-1 NA TRBV6-1 TRBD1 TGTGCCAGCAGTTACCGGGACAGCAGCTACAATGAGCAGTTCTTC CASSYRDSSYNEQFF
TRBJ1-5 medium-sized TRBV5-1 NA TGCGCCAGCAGCTTGGGCTTTGGGGACAATCAGCCCCAGCATTTT CASSLGFGDNQPQHF
TRBJ1-1 NA TRBV7-2 TRBD1 TGTGCCAGCAGCCTTAACAGGGGCACTGAAGCTTTCTTT CASSLNRGTEAFF
TRBJ2-5 few TRBV7-2 NA TGTGCCAGCAGCCGAAGGGGTGTGGAGACCCAGTACTTC CASSRRGVETQYF
TRBJ1-5 NA TRBV27 NA TGTGCCAGCAGTTGGGACGGGGGGCGCGGTCAGCCCCAGCATTTT CASSWDGGRGQPQHF
TRBJ1-2 medium-sized TRBV7-9 NA TGTGCCAGCAGTATAAGTAACTATGGCTACACCTTC CASSISNYGYTF
TRBJ2-3 large TRBV10-3 NA TGTGCCATCAGTGAAGGAGCTCCAACAGATACGCAGTATTTT CAISEGAPTDTQYF
TRBJ2-5 NA TRBV2 TRBD1 TGTGCCAGCAGTGGGGACAGGGCCGGAGAGACCCAGTACTTC CASSGDRAGETQYF
TRBJ1-2 large TRBV6-5 TRBD1 TGTGCCAGCAGTTATTTGGGACAGGGCTATGGCTACACCTTC CASSYLGQGYGYTF
TRBJ2-7 NA TRBV5-6 TRBD2 TGTGCCAGCAGCGCCGGGACTAGCGGGATCTACGAGCAGTACTTC CASSAGTSGIYEQYF
TRBJ2-3 NA TRBV29-1 TRBD1 TGCAGCGTTGAAAGATTTCGGACAGGTAACACAGATACGCAGTATTTT CSVERFRTGNTDTQYF
TRBJ2-7 NA TRBV7-2 TRBD2 TGTGCCAGCAGCTTATTTAGCGGGGCCTCCTACGAGCAGTACTTC CASSLFSGASYEQYF
TRBJ1-2 NA TRBV21-1 NA TGTGCCAGCAGCTGGCGGACAGGAAACTACACCTTC CASSWRTGNYTF
TRBJ2-7 large TRBV5-5 NA TGTGCCAGCAGCTTGTCAGCAGGGACGAGCTCCTACGAGCAGTACTTC CASSLSAGTSSYEQYF
TRBJ2-1 medium-sized TRBV11-3 NA TGTGCCAGTCATGATCGGGGAGAGCAGTTCTTC CASHDRGEQFF
TRBJ1-1 medium-sized TRBV20-1 NA TGCAGTGCTAGAGATCCGGTGGGCACTGAAGCTTTCTTT CSARDPVGTEAFF
TRBJ1-1 medium-sized TRBV20-1 TRBD1 TGCAGTGCTAGAGGGACAGGGGGTCTCTACACTGAAGCTTTCTTT CSARGTGGLYTEAFF
TRBJ1-1 medium-sized TRBV27 NA TGTGCCAGCAGTCCCAGACTCCGGGAGAACACTGAAGCTTTCTTT CASSPRLRENTEAFF
TRBJ2-1 large TRBV19 NA TGTGCCAGTAGTATAGAGGTTACTAGACGTGAGCAGTTCTTC CASSIEVTRREQFF
TRBJ2-6 NA TRBV29-1 NA TGCAGCGTTGACGGTGGTTCTGGGGCCAACGTCCTGACTTTC CSVDGGSGANVLTF
TRBJ2-1 medium-sized TRBV12-3/TRBV12-4 NA TGTGCCACCCGGGGCAGACTTGAGCAGTTCTTC CATRGRLEQFF
TRBJ1-6 medium-sized TRBV14 NA TGTGCCAGCAGCCAAGCGGTTCGTTCACCCCTCCACTTT CASSQAVRSPLHF
TRBJ2-2 medium-sized TRBV6-1 NA TGTGCCAGCAGTGAAAATTGGGGCACGTACACCGGGGAGCTGTTTTTT CASSENWGTYTGELFF
TRBJ1-2 medium-sized TRBV7-9 NA TGTGCCAGCAGCTTAGCTTCAGGGTGGAATGGCTACACCTTC CASSLASGWNGYTF
TRBJ2-7 medium-sized TRBV7-9 NA TGTGCCAGCAGCCCCAGGTCCCCGGGCGAGCAGTACTTC CASSPRSPGEQYF
TRBJ2-7 large TRBV6-5 NA TGTGCCAGCAGCGCAACTCGCTGGAGAAGCAGGGTGGACTTC CASSATRWRSRVDF
TRBJ2-1 large TRBV19 NA TGTGCCAGTAGTAGGATGGAGGGGCAAGGGGATGAGCAGTTCTTC CASSRMEGQGDEQFF
TRBJ1-2 medium-sized TRBV6-1 NA TGTGCCACGCGGATCCCTAACTATGGCTACACCTTC CATRIPNYGYTF
TRBJ2-2 medium-sized TRBV5-6 TRBD1 TGTGCCAGCAGCCGACAGGGGGCGCCGATCCCTATAAACACCGGGGAGCTGTTTTTT CASSRQGAPIPINTGELFF
TRBJ2-1 large TRBV10-3 TRBD2 TGTGCCATCAGGGGGACTAGCGGTGGACACAATGAGCAGTTCTTC CAIRGTSGGHNEQFF
TRBJ1-6 medium-sized TRBV10-1 TRBD1 TGCGCCAGCAGTGAGTGGTGGGGACAGTCACCCCTCCACTTT CASSEWWGQSPLHF
TRBJ2-7 medium-sized TRBV20-1 TRBD1 TGCAGTGCTTCTCGGACAGGGCCTGAGCGCGAGCAGTACTTC CSASRTGPEREQYF
TRBJ2-5 few TRBV7-2 NA TGTGCCAGCAGCTCGGGGGGCCCCAAGGAGACCCAGTACTTC CASSSGGPKETQYF